The T cell receptor (beta chain) under discussion was sequenced for a study of response to subunit inactivated influenza vaccine. Study-wide results and caveats: With each seasonal influenza vaccination, the authors suggested, few new T cells are recruited.

TCRdb passed the RT-PCR reads through MiXCR, listing each CDR3 protein once. Here the sample spans about half a million distinct CDR3 sequences, roughly 25% being singletons. The CDR3 consists of 16 residues. V shed 0 bases, J shed 4 bases, and the junction held 8 bases outside the gene matches. Germline V gives CDR1 SGHVS, CDR2 FNYEAQ. In its sample, this clonotype was seen a few times. Antigen: not known. The TCR comes from a man aged 45-65 years who received an inactivated influenza vaccine. Specimen: CD4+ T cells sorted from PBMCs, collected roughly 5 days after vaccination. This chain uses TRBV7-6 with TRBJ1-1; 7 positions match TRBD1. The CDR3 nucleotides read TGTGCCAGCAGCTTAGCGGGGGCAGGGGGTTTCACTGAAGCTTTCTTT. As protein: CASSLAGAGGFTEAFF.